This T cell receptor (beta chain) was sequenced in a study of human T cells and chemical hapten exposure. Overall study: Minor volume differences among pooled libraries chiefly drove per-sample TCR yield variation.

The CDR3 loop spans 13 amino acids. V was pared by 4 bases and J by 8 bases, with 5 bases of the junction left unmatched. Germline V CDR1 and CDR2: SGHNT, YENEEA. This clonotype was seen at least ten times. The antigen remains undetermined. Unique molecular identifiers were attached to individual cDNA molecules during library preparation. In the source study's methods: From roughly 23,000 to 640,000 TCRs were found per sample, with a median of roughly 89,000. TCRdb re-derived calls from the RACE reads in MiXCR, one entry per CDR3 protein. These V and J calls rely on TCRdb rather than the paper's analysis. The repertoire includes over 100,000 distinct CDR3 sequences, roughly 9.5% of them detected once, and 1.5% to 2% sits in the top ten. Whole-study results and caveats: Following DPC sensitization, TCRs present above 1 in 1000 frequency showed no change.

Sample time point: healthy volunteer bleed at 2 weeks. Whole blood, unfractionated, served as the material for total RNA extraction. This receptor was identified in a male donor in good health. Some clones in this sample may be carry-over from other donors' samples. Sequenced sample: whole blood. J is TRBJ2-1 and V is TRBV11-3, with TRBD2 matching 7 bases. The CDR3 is CASSSTSFDEQFF. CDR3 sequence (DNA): TGTGCCAGCAGCTCGACTAGCTTCGATGAGCAGTTCTTC.